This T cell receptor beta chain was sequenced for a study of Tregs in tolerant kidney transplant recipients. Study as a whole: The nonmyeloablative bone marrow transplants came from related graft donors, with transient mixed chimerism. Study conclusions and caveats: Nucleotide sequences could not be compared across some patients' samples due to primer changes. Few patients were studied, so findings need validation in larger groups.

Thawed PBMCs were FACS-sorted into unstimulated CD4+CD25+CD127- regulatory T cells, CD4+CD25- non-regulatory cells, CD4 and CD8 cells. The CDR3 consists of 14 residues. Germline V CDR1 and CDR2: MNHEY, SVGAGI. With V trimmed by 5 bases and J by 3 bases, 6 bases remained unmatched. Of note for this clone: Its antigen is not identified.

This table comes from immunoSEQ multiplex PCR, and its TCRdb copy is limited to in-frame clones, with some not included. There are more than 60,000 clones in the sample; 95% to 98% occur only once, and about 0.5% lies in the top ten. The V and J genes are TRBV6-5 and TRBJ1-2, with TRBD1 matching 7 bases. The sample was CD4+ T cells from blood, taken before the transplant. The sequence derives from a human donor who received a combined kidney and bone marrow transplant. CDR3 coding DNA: TGTGCCAGCAGTACCGGGACAGCCTACTATGGCTACACCTTC. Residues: CASSTGTAYYGYTF.